This T cell receptor (beta chain) was obtained from a study of CD8 T cells in Susac syndrome. RNA totalling roughly 0.5 to 1 ug underwent reverse transcription with random hexamers. An immunoSEQ multiplex PCR generated amplified TCR beta CDR3 products spanning 54 Vbeta and 13 Jbeta. TCRdb re-derived calls from the immunoSEQ multiplex PCR reads in MiXCR, one entry per CDR3 protein. The sample has 150,000 to 200,000 distinct CDR3 sequences; 85% to 95% are singletons. As regards this clonotype: Its antigen is as yet unknown.

Study findings and constraints: It was acknowledged in the study that its TCR sequencing and HLA analysis involved a relatively small number of individuals.

Trimming cost V 0 bases and J 2 bases, with 14 bases left between them. This CDR3 comprises 17 residues. In germline, CDR1 is LGHDT, CDR2 YNNKEL (reference sequence). From blood CD8+ and CD4+ T cells, the TCR beta chain was sequenced. Source material: CD8+ T cells from PBMCs. The chain carries TRBV3-1 and TRBJ2-1, with a tentative D call TRBD2 (6 bases). The sequence came from a human donor with multiple sclerosis. The DNA for the CDR3 is TGTGCCAGCAGCCAAGAAGGGGCGGGGAAAACCTACAATGAGCAGTTCTTC. Translated: CASSQEGAGKTYNEQFF.